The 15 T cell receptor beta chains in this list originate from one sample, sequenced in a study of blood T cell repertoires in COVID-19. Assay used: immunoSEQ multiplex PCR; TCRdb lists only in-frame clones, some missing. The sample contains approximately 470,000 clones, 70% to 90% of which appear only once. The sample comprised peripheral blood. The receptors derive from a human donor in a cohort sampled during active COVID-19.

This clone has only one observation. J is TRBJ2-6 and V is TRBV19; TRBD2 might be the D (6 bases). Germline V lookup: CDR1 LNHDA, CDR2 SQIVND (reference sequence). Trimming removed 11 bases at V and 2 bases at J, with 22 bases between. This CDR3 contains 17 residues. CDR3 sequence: CAVGASGRGAGANVLTF. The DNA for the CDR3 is TGTGCCGTCGGGGCGTCCGGGAGAGGAGCTGGGGCCAACGTCCTGACTTTC. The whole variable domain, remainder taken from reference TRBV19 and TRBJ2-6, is DGGITQSPKYLFRKEGQNVTLSCEQNLNHDAMYWYRQDPGQGLRLIYYSQIVNDFQKGDIAEGYSVSREKKESFPLTVTSAQKNPTAFYLCAVGASGRGAGANVLTFGAGSRLTVL.

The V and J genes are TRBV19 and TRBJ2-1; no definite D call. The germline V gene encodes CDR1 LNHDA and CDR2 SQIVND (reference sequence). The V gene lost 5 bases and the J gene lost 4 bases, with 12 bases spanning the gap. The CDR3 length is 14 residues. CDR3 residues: CASSPGPAYNEQFF. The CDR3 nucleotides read TGTGCCAGTAGTCCCGGTCCCGCTTACAATGAGCAGTTCTTC.

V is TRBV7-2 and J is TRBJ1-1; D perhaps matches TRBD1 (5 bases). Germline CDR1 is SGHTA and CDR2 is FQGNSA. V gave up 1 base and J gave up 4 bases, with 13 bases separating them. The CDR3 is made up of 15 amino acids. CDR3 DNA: TGTGCCAGCAGCTTAGAGGGAAGACAGACCACTGAAGCTTTCTTT. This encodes CASSLEGRQTTEAFF.

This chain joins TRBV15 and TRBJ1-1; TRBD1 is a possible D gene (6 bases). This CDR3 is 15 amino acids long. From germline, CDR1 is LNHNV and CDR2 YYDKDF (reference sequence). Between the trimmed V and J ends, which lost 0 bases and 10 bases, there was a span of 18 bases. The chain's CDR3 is CATSRDRTGFLRAFF. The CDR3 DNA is TGTGCCACCAGCAGAGATCGAACAGGGTTTTTAAGAGCTTTCTTT.

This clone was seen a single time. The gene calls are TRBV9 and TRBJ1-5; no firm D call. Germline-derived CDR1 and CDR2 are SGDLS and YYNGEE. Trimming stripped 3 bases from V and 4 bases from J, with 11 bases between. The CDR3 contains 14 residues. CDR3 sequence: CASSEAGNNQPQHF. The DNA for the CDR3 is TGTGCCAGCAGCGAGGCAGGCAATAATCAGCCCCAGCATTTT.

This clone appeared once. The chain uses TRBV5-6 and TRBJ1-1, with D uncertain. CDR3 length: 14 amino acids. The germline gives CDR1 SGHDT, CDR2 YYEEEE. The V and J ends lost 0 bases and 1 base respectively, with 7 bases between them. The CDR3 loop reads CASSLVRKNTEAFF. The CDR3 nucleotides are TGTGCCAGCAGCTTGGTGCGCAAGAACACTGAAGCTTTCTTT. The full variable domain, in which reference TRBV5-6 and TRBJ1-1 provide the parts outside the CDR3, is DAGVTQSPTHLIKTRGQQVTLRCSPKSGHDTVSWYQQALGQGPQFIFQYYEEEERQRGNFPDRFSGHQFPNYSSELNVNALLLGDSALYLCASSLVRKNTEAFFGQGTRLTVV.

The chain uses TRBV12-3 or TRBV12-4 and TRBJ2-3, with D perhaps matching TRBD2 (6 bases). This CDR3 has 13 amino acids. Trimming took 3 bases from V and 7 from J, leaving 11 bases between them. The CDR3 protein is CASSFRRENTQYF. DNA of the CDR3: TGTGCCAGCAGTTTTAGGAGGGAAAATACGCAGTATTTT.

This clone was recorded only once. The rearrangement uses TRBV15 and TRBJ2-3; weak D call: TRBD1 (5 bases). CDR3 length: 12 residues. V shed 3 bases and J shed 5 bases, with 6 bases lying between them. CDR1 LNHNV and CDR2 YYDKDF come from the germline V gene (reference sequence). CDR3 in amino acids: CATSRQGDTQYF. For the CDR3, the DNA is TGTGCCACCAGCAGGCAGGGAGATACGCAGTATTTT.

In nucleotides, the CDR3 is TGTGCCAGCAGCACTCAACGTCGGACTCAACCTAACTACGAGCAGTACTTC. The encoded protein is CASSTQRRTQPNYEQYF. The V gene is TRBV21-1, the J gene TRBJ2-7; the D segment call TRBD2 is taken from the table without a DNA check. TRBV21-1 is a listed pseudogene. The CDR3 loop spans 17 amino acids.

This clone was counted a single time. CDR3 bases: TGTGCCAGCAGCTCCTCTAGCAGGCGGCAAGAGACCCAGTACTTC. Protein sequence: CASSSSSRRQETQYF. V gene TRBV11-2 combines with J gene TRBJ2-5, with D possibly matching TRBD2 (5 bases). The CDR3 has 15 amino acids. Germline lookup yields CDR1 SGHAT and CDR2 FQNNGV. V shed 4 bases and J shed 2 bases, with 14 bases lying between them. Based on the CDR3 plus reference TRBV11-2 and TRBJ2-5, the full variable domain is EAGVAQSPRYKIIEKRQSVAFWCNPISGHATLYWYQQILGQGPKLLIQFQNNGVVDDSQLPKDRFSAERLKGVDSTLKIQPAKLEDSAVYLCASSSSSRRQETQYFGPGTRLLVL.

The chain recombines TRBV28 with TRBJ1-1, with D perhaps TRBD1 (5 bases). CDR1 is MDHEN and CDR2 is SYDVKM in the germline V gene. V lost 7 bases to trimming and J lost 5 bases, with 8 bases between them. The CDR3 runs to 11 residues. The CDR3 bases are TGTGCCAGCACCCGGGGGACTGAAGCTTTCTTT. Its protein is CASTRGTEAFF.

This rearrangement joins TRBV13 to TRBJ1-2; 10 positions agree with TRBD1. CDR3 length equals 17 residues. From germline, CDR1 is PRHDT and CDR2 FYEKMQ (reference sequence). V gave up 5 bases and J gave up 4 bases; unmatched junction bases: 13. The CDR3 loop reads CASSLRRGTGDVYGYTF. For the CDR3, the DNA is TGTGCCAGCAGCCTGCGAAGGGGGACAGGGGACGTCTATGGCTACACCTTC.

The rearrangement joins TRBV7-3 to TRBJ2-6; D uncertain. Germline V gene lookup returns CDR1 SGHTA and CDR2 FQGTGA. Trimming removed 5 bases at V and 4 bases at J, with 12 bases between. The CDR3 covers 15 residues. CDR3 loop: CASSPYSSGANVLTF. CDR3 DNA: TGTGCCAGCAGCCCTTACAGCTCCGGGGCCAACGTCCTGACTTTC.

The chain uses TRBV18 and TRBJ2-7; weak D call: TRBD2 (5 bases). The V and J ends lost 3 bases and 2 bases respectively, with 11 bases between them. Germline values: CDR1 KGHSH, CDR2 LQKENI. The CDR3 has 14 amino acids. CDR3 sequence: CASSPSGVPYEQYF. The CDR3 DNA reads TGTGCCAGCTCACCGTCCGGGGTCCCCTACGAGCAGTACTTC.

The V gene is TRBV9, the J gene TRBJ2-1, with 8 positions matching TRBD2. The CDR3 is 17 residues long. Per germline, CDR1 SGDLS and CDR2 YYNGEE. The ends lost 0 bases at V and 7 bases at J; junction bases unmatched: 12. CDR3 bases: TGTGCCAGCAGCGTAGCCTCGAGGGGACTAGGAGTTAATGAGCAGTTCTTC. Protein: CASSVASRGLGVNEQFF.